The 2 T cell receptor beta chains reported below all come from one sample, sequenced in a study of immune cell composition in non-small cell lung cancer. Produced via immunoSEQ multiplex PCR; TCRdb's table is partial and in-frame only. The sample records 15,000 or so clones, under 75% being singletons. Sequencing was done on a sample of lung tumor tissue. These receptor sequences come from a human donor with non-small cell lung cancer.

The V and J genes are TRBV5-1 and TRBJ2-7; 7 bases align to TRBD1. The CDR3 length is 17 residues. V lost 4 bases and J lost 4; bases outside the gene matches: 17. Looked up from germline, CDR1 is SGHRS and CDR2 is YFSETQ. The CDR3 spells CASSRAATQGVPYEQYF. The CDR3 coding sequence is TGCGCCAGCAGCCGGGCGGCCACGCAGGGGGTGCCGTACGAGCAGTACTTC.

The rearrangement joins TRBV4-3 to TRBJ1-4; D gene uncertain. Germline assignment: CDR1 LGHNA and CDR2 YSLEER. The ends were cut back, 5 bases at V and 8 bases at J, with 12 bases in the middle. There are 13 residues in the CDR3. The CDR3 region is CASSIRAGEKLFF. Written as DNA, the CDR3 is TGCGCCAGCAGCATCCGGGCGGGAGAAAAACTGTTTTTT.